This TCR beta chain was documented in a study of T cell repertoires in cytomegalovirus infection. The germline V gene has CDR1 MNHNS and CDR2 SASEGT. With 2 bases clipped from V and 2 bases from J, the junction kept 9 bases outside the gene matches. The CDR3 loop spans 16 amino acids. TCRdb re-analysed the reads in MiXCR, keeping a single row per CDR3 protein. Counted here are 740,000 or so distinct CDR3 sequences, less than 40% occurring once; the ten biggest clones make up around 2.6%. The receptor was isolated from a human donor in good health (CMV status not recorded). Some clones in this sample may be carry-over from other donors' samples. Material: PBMCs. The chain has TRBV6-1 and TRBJ2-7, with 7 bases matching TRBD1. The CDR3: CASSESDAGTAYEQYF. The DNA of the CDR3 is TGTGCCAGCAGTGAATCAGACGCCGGGACAGCCTACGAGCAGTACTTC.